This T cell receptor (beta chain) is drawn from a study of T cells in tuberculosis. Turning to the study itself: CD1B tetramers identified T cells specific for mycobacterial lipid GMM. Study outcomes and limitations: Cases with active tuberculosis were adults, while controls were adolescents. Shorter CDR3-alpha in active tuberculosis partly drove smaller distances.

Time point of the sample: new active TB diagnosis, blood taken before or within 7 days of starting treatment. Each clinical donor contributed on average approximately 93,000 T cells from unsorted cryopreserved PBMC. Sequencing was performed with immunoSEQ multiplex PCR; in TCRdb, only in-frame clones are kept and a portion is missing. Seen here are about 30,000 clones, 75% to 95% observed once, and the top ten hold about 2.4%. Comments on this clone: Antigen: not known.

The sample was PBMCs, taken at tuberculosis diagnosis. The clonotype was recovered from an adult with tuberculosis.

The CDR3: CASSLVVTGSNEKLFF. CDR3 in DNA: TGTGCCAGCAGCCTGGTCGTTACAGGGTCTAATGAAAAACTGTTTTTT. This chain uses TRBV4-2 with TRBJ1-4; possibly TRBD1 for D (6 bases). Germline lookup yields CDR1 LGHNA and CDR2 YNFKEQ. The CDR3 contains 16 residues. V was trimmed by 4 bases and J by 3 bases, leaving 15 bases between them.